Below, one TCR beta chain is given with its context. Antigen: not known. The sample originates from a study of cytomegalovirus exposure and HLA in healthy donors. Study-wide background: The 95 to 150 validation repertoires used a platform that matched the one used for the approximately 670 first-cohort repertoires, as a later analysis reported.

Study-level points and caveats: In vitro testing confirmed three CMV-associated chains as specific for CMV antigens. There were 150 or so TCR beta chains listed as cytomegalovirus-associated.

The repertoire was sequenced with immunoSEQ multiplex PCR; TCRdb's copy has only in-frame clones and lacks some. The sample records about 150,000 clones, 85% to 90% being singletons. The sequenced sample consisted of PBMCs. The source is a human donor in good health.

The CDR3 region is CASSRSGGLTDTQYF. The CDR3 region has the DNA TGTGCCAGCAGCCGGAGCGGGGGCCTCACAGATACGCAGTATTTT. The chain couples TRBV7-3 to TRBJ2-3; 8 nucleotides line up with TRBD2. Germline CDR1 SGHTA, CDR2 FQGTGA. The V and J ends lost 5 bases and 2 bases, in that order; junction bases with no gene match: 6. The CDR3 is 15 residues long.